What follows are 27 T cell receptor beta chains derived from one specimen sequenced in a study of blood T cell repertoires in COVID-19. Assay used: immunoSEQ multiplex PCR; TCRdb lists only in-frame clones, some missing. Of more than 250,000 clones in the sample, roughly 85% were seen once. Input material: peripheral blood. Source of these receptors: a man between 45 and 60 years old with active or convalescent COVID-19.

V gene TRBV7-9 combines with J gene TRBJ2-7; TRBD1 matches at 9 bases. This CDR3 has 15 amino acids. J gave up 5 bases and V 5 bases, and 10 bases lay outside the gene matches. Germline lookup yields CDR1 SEHNR and CDR2 FQNEAQ (reference sequence). The CDR3, as DNA: TGTGCCAGCAGCGCGCCCGGGACAGGGATCAACGAGCAGTACTTC. Encoded protein: CASSAPGTGINEQYF.

V is TRBV12-5 and J is TRBJ1-2; D may be TRBD1 (6 bases). Trimming pared 6 bases from V and 8 bases from J, leaving 16 bases between. This CDR3 has 13 residues. CDR1 LGHNT and CDR2 FRNRAP come from the germline V gene. CDR3 DNA sequence: TGTGCTAGTGGCGCCCCAGGGGATCAAGGCTACACCTTC. This translates into CASGAPGDQGYTF.

The chain couples TRBV11-2 to TRBJ2-7; D might be TRBD2 (5 bases). V was shortened by 5 bases and J by 3 bases, with 11 bases between the two germline ends. CDR1 is SGHAT and CDR2 is FQNNGV in the germline V gene. The CDR3 extends over 13 amino acids. The CDR3 DNA reads as TGTGCCAGCAGCCCCCTCGAGGGCTACGAGCAGTACTTC. It specifies CASSPLEGYEQYF.

The chain joins TRBV30 to TRBJ2-2; no firm D call. V gave up 3 bases and J gave up 8 bases, with 7 bases separating them. Germline loops: CDR1 GTSNPN, CDR2 SVGIG (reference sequence). The CDR3 loop spans 11 amino acids. The CDR3: CAWSAVGELFF. The CDR3 DNA reads as TGTGCCTGGAGCGCAGTGGGGGAGCTGTTTTTT.

The CDR3 DNA follows: TGTGCCAGCAGCGTTGGGGACAGCTCTGGAAACACCATATATTTT. Translation: CASSVGDSSGNTIYF. V is TRBV9 and J is TRBJ1-3; TRBD1 matches 7 bases. Losses at the gene ends were 2 bases for V and 0 bases for J; bases not matched to a gene: 2. Germline V gene sequence: CDR1 SGDLS, CDR2 YYNGEE. The CDR3 sequence is 15 residues long. Full variable domain (outside the CDR3, taken from reference TRBV9 and TRBJ1-3): DSGVTQTPKHLITATGQRVTLRCSPRSGDLSVYWYQQSLDQGLQFLIQYYNGEERAKGNILERFSAQQFPDLHSELNLSSLELGDSALYFCASSVGDSSGNTIYFGEGSWLTVV.

This chain links TRBV5-4 with TRBJ2-7; maybe TRBD2 (5 bases). CDR3 size: 13 residues. V was cut by 7 bases and J by 7 bases, with 18 bases left in between. Per the germline V gene, CDR1 is SGHNT and CDR2 is YYREEE (reference sequence). The CDR3 here is CASHQDSFGEQYF. The CDR3 coding sequence is TGTGCCAGCCACCAGGACTCCTTCGGGGAGCAGTACTTC.

The V gene is TRBV27, the J gene TRBJ2-2; TRBD1 is a possible D gene (6 bases). Trimming shortened V by 8 bases and J by 1 base, and 8 bases separated the two germline ends. The germline gives CDR1 MNHEY, CDR2 SMNVEV (reference sequence). The CDR3 covers 13 residues. CDR3 residues: CASETGNTGELFF. The CDR3 DNA is TGTGCCAGCGAGACAGGGAACACCGGGGAGCTGTTTTTT.

The rearrangement uses TRBV6-1 and TRBJ2-1; 10 bases are a match to TRBD1. CDR1 is MNHNS, CDR2 SASEGT, per germline. Trimming at V came to 4 bases and at J to 5 bases, leaving 11 bases not matched to a gene. The CDR3 length is 17 residues. In nucleotides, the CDR3 is TGTGCCAGCAGTGCCCTGACAGGGGGCGTCGAGAACAATGAGCAGTTCTTC. It codes for CASSALTGGVENNEQFF.

The chain has TRBV5-1 and TRBJ2-3; 7 bases fit TRBD2. CDR3 length: 14 residues. Germline CDR1 reads SGHRS; CDR2 reads YFSETQ. The trim removed 4 bases at V and 5 bases at J, leaving 7 bases unmatched. The DNA for the CDR3 is TGCGCCAGCAGCCAAGACCGCGGGGGAGATACGCAGTATTTT. Protein product: CASSQDRGGDTQYF.

The gene calls are TRBV6-2 or TRBV6-3 and TRBJ2-7; a possible D gene is TRBD2 (7 bases). V was shortened by 5 bases and J by 1 base, with 18 bases between the two germline ends. Germline lookup yields CDR1 MNHEY and CDR2 SVGEGT. CDR3 length equals 16 residues. This CDR3 reads CASSLLGAGVSYEQYF. CDR3 in DNA: TGTGCCAGCAGTCTCTTGGGGGCGGGAGTTTCCTACGAGCAGTACTTC.

The chain links TRBV4-2 to TRBJ1-4; TRBD1 matches 8 bases. Trimming removed 0 bases from V and 5 bases from J; junction bases left unmatched: 2. The CDR3 loop spans 15 amino acids. From germline, CDR1 is LGHNA and CDR2 YNFKEQ. CDR3 bases: TGTGCCAGCAGCCAAGAGGACAGGGTGAATGAAAAACTGTTTTTT. As protein: CASSQEDRVNEKLFF.

V usage is TRBV18 and J usage is TRBJ2-1, with unresolved D. The CDR3 totals 19 residues. Germline CDR1 KGHSH, CDR2 LQKENI. V was clipped by 3 bases and J by 0 bases, with 21 bases between them. Written as DNA, the CDR3 is TGTGCCAGCTCACCCCGGTCAATCGAGCGCGTTAGCTCCTACAATGAGCAGTTCTTC. Translating gives CASSPRSIERVSSYNEQFF.

The chain carries TRBV19 and TRBJ1-1, with 8 bases identical to TRBD1. V trimming: 5 bases; J trimming: 5 bases; junction bases outside the gene matches: 4. Germline V gene sequence: CDR1 LNHDA, CDR2 SQIVND (reference sequence). The CDR3 totals 13 residues. CDR3 amino acids: CASSQTGGTEAFF. The CDR3 nucleotides are TGTGCCAGTAGTCAAACAGGGGGGACTGAAGCTTTCTTT.

The V gene is TRBV10-2, the J gene TRBJ1-1; 9 bases agree with TRBD1. The CDR3 is 15 amino acids. V lost 3 bases, J lost 3 bases, and 5 bases stayed unmatched. Per the germline V gene, CDR1 is WSHSY and CDR2 is SAAADI. CDR3 sequence (DNA): TGCGCCAGCAGTGAAAGACAGGGGGTATACACTGAAGCTTTCTTT. Translating it yields CASSERQGVYTEAFF.

V gene TRBV7-6 combines with J gene TRBJ1-2; 7 positions agree with TRBD1. V lost 0 bases, J lost 6 bases, and 1 base stayed unmatched. The V gene's germline CDR1 is SGHVS and CDR2 FNYEAQ. The CDR3 contains 13 residues. The CDR3 DNA reads TGTGCCAGCAGCTTAGCGACAGGGAATGGCTACACCTTC. This translates into CASSLATGNGYTF.

The chain uses TRBV19 and TRBJ2-3, with TRBD2 matching 10 bases. From germline, CDR1 is LNHDA and CDR2 SQIVND (reference sequence). The length of the CDR3 is 16 residues. The junction had 10 bases not matched to a gene; V was cut back by 4 bases and J by 6 bases. This CDR3 reads CASSSRLAGGSDTQYF. CDR3 nucleotide sequence: TGTGCCAGTAGTAGTAGACTAGCGGGTGGGTCCGATACGCAGTATTTT.

The rearrangement uses TRBV9 and TRBJ2-7, with TRBD1 matching over 7 bases. CDR3 length equals 15 residues. V shed 0 bases, J shed 5 bases, and the junction held 8 bases outside the gene matches. CDR1 SGDLS and CDR2 YYNGEE come from the germline V gene. In DNA, the CDR3 is TGTGCCAGCAGCGTAGTGGCAGGGGGTATAAACGAGCAGTACTTC. Translated: CASSVVAGGINEQYF.

V usage is TRBV5-4 and J usage is TRBJ2-1, with 13 bases lining up with TRBD2. The CDR3 is 16 residues long. Trimming cost V 4 bases and J 10 bases; bases outside gene matches: 11. Germline lookup yields CDR1 SGHNT and CDR2 YYREEE (reference sequence). The CDR3 loop is CASSTQTSGRSWEQFF. The CDR3 coding sequence is TGTGCCAGCAGCACCCAGACTAGCGGGAGGAGTTGGGAGCAGTTCTTC.

The chain carries TRBV5-4 and TRBJ2-6; TRBD2 matches at 9 bases. The junction had 6 bases not matched to a gene; V was cut back by 4 bases and J by 4 bases. The CDR3 spans 16 residues. Germline V gene sequence: CDR1 SGHNT, CDR2 YYREEE (reference sequence). The CDR3 region is CASSPTAGGGANVLTF. CDR3 DNA sequence: TGTGCCAGCAGCCCAACAGCGGGAGGAGGGGCCAACGTCCTGACTTTC.

The chain couples TRBV27 to TRBJ2-2, with a possible D match to TRBD2 (6 bases). Trimming took off 6 bases at V and 5 bases at J, with 10 bases between the two ends. The CDR3 runs to 13 residues. CDR1 is MNHEY, CDR2 SMNVEV, per germline (reference sequence). The CDR3 here is CASSREWTGELFF. As DNA, the CDR3 is TGTGCCAGCAGCCGGGAGTGGACCGGGGAGCTGTTTTTT.

This sequence joins TRBV5-1 and TRBJ2-1; TRBD2 matches 12 bases. Germline CDR1 is SGHRS and CDR2 is YFSETQ. The CDR3 spans 19 residues. Trimming at V came to 4 bases and at J to 0 bases, leaving 11 bases not matched to a gene. This CDR3 is CASSVTSGSSRNSYNEQFF. The CDR3 region has the DNA TGCGCCAGCAGCGTGACTAGCGGGAGTTCTCGCAACTCCTACAATGAGCAGTTCTTC.

The J gene is TRBJ2-5, the V gene TRBV25-1; TRBD2 matches 7 bases. This CDR3 region has 14 residues. CDR1 is MGHDK, CDR2 SYGVNS, per germline. V was pared by 5 bases and J by 6 bases, with 9 bases of the junction left unmatched. The DNA of the CDR3 is TGTGCCAGCAGTTTTGCGGGAGATGTAAAGACCCAGTACTTC. Its translation is CASSFAGDVKTQYF. Together with reference TRBV25-1 and TRBJ2-5, the CDR3 gives the full variable domain: EADIYQTPRYLVIGTGKKITLECSQTMGHDKMYWYQQDPGMELHLIHYSYGVNSTEKGDLSSESTVSRIRTEHFPLTLESARPSHTSQYLCASSFAGDVKTQYFGPGTRLLVL.

This sequence joins TRBV7-3 and TRBJ2-1, with TRBD2 as a possible D gene (5 bases). V was trimmed by 3 bases and J by 8 bases, leaving 11 bases between them. The CDR3 is made up of 13 amino acids. Germline-derived CDR1 and CDR2 are SGHTA and FQGTGA. CDR3 in DNA: TGTGCCAGCAGCTTGGTTCCGGGATATGAGCAGTTCTTC. This translates into CASSLVPGYEQFF.

This chain's CDR3 is CASRPSGNHNEQFF. In DNA form, the CDR3 reads TGTGCCAGTAGGCCTAGCGGGAACCACAATGAGCAGTTCTTC. The rearrangement uses TRBV19 and TRBJ2-1; 9 positions match TRBD2. The CDR3 has 14 residues. V lost 6 bases to trimming and J lost 5 bases; unmatched junction nucleotides: 5. CDR1 LNHDA and CDR2 SQIVND come from the germline V gene (reference sequence).

This rearrangement joins TRBV9 to TRBJ2-2; 7 bases agree with TRBD1. J lost 2 bases, V lost 0 bases, and 4 bases had no gene match. Per the germline V gene, CDR1 is SGDLS and CDR2 is YYNGEE. This CDR3 spans 16 amino acids. The CDR3 loop reads CASSVEGTANTGELFF. CDR3 in DNA: TGTGCCAGCAGCGTAGAAGGGACAGCTAACACCGGGGAGCTGTTTTTT.

The chain recombines TRBV4-1 with TRBJ2-3; D not resolved. This CDR3 spans 12 amino acids. Germline V gives CDR1 MGHRA, CDR2 YSYEKL. With 0 bases removed from V and 8 bases from J, the gap between germline ends came to 6 bases. CDR3 sequence: CASSQDQRTQYF. In nucleotides, the CDR3 is TGCGCCAGCAGCCAAGATCAGCGTACGCAGTATTTT.

This chain links TRBV2 with TRBJ1-5; a weak D match, TRBD1 (5 bases). The germline V gene encodes CDR1 SNHLY and CDR2 FYNNEI. The germline V and J ends were trimmed by 8 bases and 0 bases, with 8 bases remaining between them. The CDR3 spans 13 residues. In DNA form, the CDR3 reads TGTGCCAGCTTAGGGGATAGCAATCAGCCCCAGCATTTT. Protein product: CASLGDSNQPQHF.